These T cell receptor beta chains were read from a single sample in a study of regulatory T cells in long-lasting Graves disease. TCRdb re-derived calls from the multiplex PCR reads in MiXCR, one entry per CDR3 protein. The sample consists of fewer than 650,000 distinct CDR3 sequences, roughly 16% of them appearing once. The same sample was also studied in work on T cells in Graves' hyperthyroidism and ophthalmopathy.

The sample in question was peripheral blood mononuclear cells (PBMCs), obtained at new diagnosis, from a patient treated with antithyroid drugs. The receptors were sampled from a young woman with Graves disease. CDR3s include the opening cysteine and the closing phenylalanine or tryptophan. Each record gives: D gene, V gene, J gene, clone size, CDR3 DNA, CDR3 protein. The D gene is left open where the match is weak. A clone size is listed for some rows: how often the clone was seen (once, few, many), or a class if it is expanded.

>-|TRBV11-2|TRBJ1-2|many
TGTGCCAGCAGCTCCAATCCCGGGCCCCAGGGCTACTATGGCTACACCTTC
CASSSNPGPQGYYGYTF
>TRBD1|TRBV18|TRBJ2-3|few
TGTGCCAGCTCACCGTTGAGACAGGGGTCCACAGATACGCAGTATTTT
CASSPLRQGSTDTQYF
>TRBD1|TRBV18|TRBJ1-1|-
TGTGCCAGCTCACCACCGAGTCACAGGGGCACTGAAGCTTTCTTT
CASSPPSHRGTEAFF
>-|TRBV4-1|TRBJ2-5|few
TGCGCCAGCAGCCAAGGAGGGGGAACGGGAGTAGGAGAGACCCAGTACTTC
CASSQGGGTGVGETQYF
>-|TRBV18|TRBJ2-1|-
TGTGCCAGCTCACCAAGGAGCTACAATGAGCAGTTCTTC
CASSPRSYNEQFF
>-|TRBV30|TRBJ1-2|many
TGTGCCTGGAGTGTGGTAGTAGGAGGCTACACCTTC
CAWSVVVGGYTF
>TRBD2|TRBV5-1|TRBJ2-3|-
TGCGCCAGCAGCTTGGTAGCTAGCGGGAATACGCAGTATTTT
CASSLVASGNTQYF
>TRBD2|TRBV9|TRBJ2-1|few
TGTGCCAGCAGCGTAGAACTAGCGGGCTACAATGAGCAGTTCTTC
CASSVELAGYNEQFF
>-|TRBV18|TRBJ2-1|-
TGTGCCAGCTCACCAGGCGGGCGAAGGGGGGATGAGCAGTTCTTC
CASSPGGRRGDEQFF
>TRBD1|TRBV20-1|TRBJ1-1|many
TGCAGGCCGGGACAGGGGGCGAAAGGGGAAAACACTGAAGCTTTCTTT
CRPGQGAKGENTEAFF
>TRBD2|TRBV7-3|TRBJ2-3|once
TGTGCCAGCACCCCACCCGGGACTACTAGCACAGATATGCAGTATTTT
CASTPPGTTSTDMQYF
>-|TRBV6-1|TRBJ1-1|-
TGTGCCGCGCGAGATGGAACCCCGAACACTGAAGCTTCCTTT
CAARDGTPNTEASF
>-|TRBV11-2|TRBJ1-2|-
TGTGCCAGCAGCCCCGTAGGGGGGTACGGATATGGCTACACCTTC
CASSPVGGYGYGYTF
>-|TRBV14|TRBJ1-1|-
TGTGCCAGCAGCCATACCCCAGCTAACACTGAAGCTTTCTTT
CASSHTPANTEAFF
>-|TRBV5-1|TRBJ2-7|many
TGCGCCAGCAACGACGGTCAGTTGGAGCAGTACTTC
CASNDGQLEQYF
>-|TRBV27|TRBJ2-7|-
TGTGCCAGCAGCTTATCCTCCCCACGATTCTCCTACGAGCAGTACTTC
CASSLSSPRFSYEQYF
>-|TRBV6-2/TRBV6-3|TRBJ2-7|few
TGTGCCAGCAGTTACTCGATTCGGACTACCCTCCCCTACGAGCAGTACTTC
CASSYSIRTTLPYEQYF
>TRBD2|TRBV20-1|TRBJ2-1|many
TGCAGAGTCGCGGGAGGCTCCTACAATGAGCAGTTCTTC
CRVAGGSYNEQFF
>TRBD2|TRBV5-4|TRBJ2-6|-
TGTGCCAGCAGCTTGGCGGGGGGATCGGGATCTGGGGCCAACGTCCTGACTTTC
CASSLAGGSGSGANVLTF
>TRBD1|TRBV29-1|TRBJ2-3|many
TGCAGCGTCCGGACAGGGGCCAGCACAGATACGCAGTATTTT
CSVRTGASTDTQYF
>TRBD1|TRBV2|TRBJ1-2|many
TGTGCCAGCCGAATGGGACAGACCCTAGGGATTTATGGCTACACCTTC
CASRMGQTLGIYGYTF
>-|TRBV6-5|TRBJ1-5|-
TGTGCCAGCAGTTTGACAGCAAATAGCAATCAGCCCCAGCATTTT
CASSLTANSNQPQHF
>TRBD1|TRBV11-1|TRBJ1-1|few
TGTGCCAGCAGCTATACGCGGACAGGGGCAACTGAAGCTTTCTTT
CASSYTRTGATEAFF
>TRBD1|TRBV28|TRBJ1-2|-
TGTGCCAGCAGTTTTACGATCGGGACAGGGGGCGCCGGCTATGGCTACACCTTC
CASSFTIGTGGAGYGYTF
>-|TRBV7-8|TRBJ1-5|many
TGTGCCAGCAGCTTAGAGGAAGGTAGACAGCCCCAGCATTTT
CASSLEEGRQPQHF
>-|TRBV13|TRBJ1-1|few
TGTGCCAGCAGCCAGGATTCGGACACTGAAGCTTTCTTT
CASSQDSDTEAFF
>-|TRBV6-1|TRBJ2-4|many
TGTGCCAGCAGTGCAGAAAACATTCAGTACTTC
CASSAENIQYF
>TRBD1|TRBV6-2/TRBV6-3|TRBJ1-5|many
TGTGCCAGCAGTTACGCACAGGGGACCCAGCCCCAGCATTTT
CASSYAQGTQPQHF
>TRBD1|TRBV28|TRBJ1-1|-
TGTGCCAGCAGCCCCGGGACAGGGTCGTTGACTGAAGCTTTCTTT
CASSPGTGSLTEAFF
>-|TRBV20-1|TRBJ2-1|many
TGCAGTGCTTTAAGGCCGGCCGCTAGCTCCTACAATGAGCAGTTCTTC
CSALRPAASSYNEQFF
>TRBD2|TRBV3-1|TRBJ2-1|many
TGTGCCAGCAGCCAAGCTGGGACTAGCGGATACAATGAGCAGTTCTTC
CASSQAGTSGYNEQFF
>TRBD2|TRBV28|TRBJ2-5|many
TGTGCCAGCAGAACCCTTAGCGGGGGTCAAGAGACCCAGTACTTC
CASRTLSGGQETQYF
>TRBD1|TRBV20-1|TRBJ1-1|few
TGCAGTGCTAGATTGGACAGGGGGAGGATGAACACTGAAGCTTTCTTT
CSARLDRGRMNTEAFF
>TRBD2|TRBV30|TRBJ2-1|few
TGTGCCTGGAGTACTAATAGCGGGGCCCAGTTCTTC
CAWSTNSGAQFF
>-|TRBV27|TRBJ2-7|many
TGTGCCAGCAGTTTAGTGGGAGACTACGAGCAGTACTTC
CASSLVGDYEQYF
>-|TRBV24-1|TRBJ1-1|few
TGTGCCACCAGTGGCAACCGGGGGGCAAGCACTGAAGCTTTCTTT
CATSGNRGASTEAFF
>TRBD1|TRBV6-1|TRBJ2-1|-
TGTGCCAGCGGCGGACAGGGGTTAATGGGAGAGCAGTTCTTC
CASGGQGLMGEQFF
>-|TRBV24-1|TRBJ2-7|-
TGTGCCACCAGTGACGGGCCCTACGAGCAGTACTTC
CATSDGPYEQYF
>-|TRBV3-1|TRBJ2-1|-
TGTGCCAGCAGCCAAGACATGTCGACCCTACAGTTCTTC
CASSQDMSTLQFF
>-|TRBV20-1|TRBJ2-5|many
TGCAGTGCTAGAGATTGGAAGCGGTACCAAGAGACCCAGTACTTC
CSARDWKRYQETQYF
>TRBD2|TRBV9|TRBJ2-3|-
TGTGCCAGCAGCGTTACCCCGGGAGGGCCAACAGATACGCAGTATTTT
CASSVTPGGPTDTQYF
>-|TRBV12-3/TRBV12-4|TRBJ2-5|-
TGTGCCAGCAGTTTGTTCCATGGGGAGACCCAGTACTTC
CASSLFHGETQYF
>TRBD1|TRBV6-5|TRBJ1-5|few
TGTGCCAGCAGTTACTCGGGGACAGGTAGTGAGCCCCAGCATTTT
CASSYSGTGSEPQHF
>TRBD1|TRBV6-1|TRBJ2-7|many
TGTGCCAGCAGTGACCGGGACAGAACCTACGAGCAGTACTTC
CASSDRDRTYEQYF
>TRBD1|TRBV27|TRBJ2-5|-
TGTGCCAGTAGACAGGGAGCCACCCGCCAAGAGACCCAGTACTTC
CASRQGATRQETQYF
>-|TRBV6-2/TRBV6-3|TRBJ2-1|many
TGTGCCAGCAGTGAAGCATATCAGCCTTACAGCTCCTACAATGAGCAGTTCTTC
CASSEAYQPYSSYNEQFF
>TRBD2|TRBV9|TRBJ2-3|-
TGTGCCAGCAGCGTAGGAGCGGGGAGCACAGATACGCAGTATTTT
CASSVGAGSTDTQYF
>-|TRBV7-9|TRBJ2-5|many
TGTGCCAGCAGCCTAGGGACGGTGGGAGAGACCCAGTACTTC
CASSLGTVGETQYF
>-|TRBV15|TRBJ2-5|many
TGTGCCACCAGCAGAGTACTTCAAGAGACCCAGTACTTC
CATSRVLQETQYF
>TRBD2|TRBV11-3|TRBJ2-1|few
TGTGCCAGCAGCTTAGATTGGGGCGGGAGCTCCTACAATGAGCAGTTCTTC
CASSLDWGGSSYNEQFF
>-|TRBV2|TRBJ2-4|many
TGTGCCAGCAGTGAAGGGCAGAAAAAAAACATTCAGTACTTC
CASSEGQKKNIQYF
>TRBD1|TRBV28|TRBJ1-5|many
TGTGCCAGCAGTTTAGGGTCCGGGACAGAAAATCAGCCCCAGCATTTT
CASSLGSGTENQPQHF
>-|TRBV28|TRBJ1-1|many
TGTGCCAGCAGTTTATTGGGGGACACCAAGAGGAGTGAAGCTTTCTTT
CASSLLGDTKRSEAFF